Given below is one T cell receptor (beta chain) in context. Antigen: not known. These data come from a study of vaccination effects on CD4 cells after COVID-19. Study overall: Post-vaccine sample collection fell at a median of 72 days after the second dose. For each well, over 1.5 million PBMC were cultured with roughly 9.2 IU/ml IL-2 and roughly 9.8 ug/ml peptides.

The study, taken as a whole, reports: Convalescent patients in the study were few, and early post-infection timepoints were absent.

Profiling relied on immunoSEQ multiplex PCR, and the TCRdb table lists in-frame clones only, not all of them. This sample yields under 35,000 clones, of which around 69% are seen a single time; more than 12% belongs to the top ten. Subsequent to a culture period of more than 9 days, CD4+ T cells were isolated. Each participant was administered two doses of either the BNT162b2 or the mRNA-1273 vaccine. IL-2 medium took the place of half the medium on both days 3 and 7. Material: CD4+ T cells from PBMCs cultured without peptide, obtained after COVID-19 vaccination. The TCR was taken from a human donor who received a COVID-19 vaccine.

The CDR3 loop reads CASSLGSETQYF. The CDR3 coding sequence is TGTGCCAGCAGCTTAGGTTCCGAGACCCAGTACTTC. The V gene is TRBV7-2, the J gene TRBJ2-5; D gene unclear. Between the trimmed V and J ends, which lost 1 base and 5 bases, there was a span of 5 bases. The CDR3 has 12 amino acids. The V gene's germline CDR1 is SGHTA and CDR2 FQGNSA.